What follows describes a single T cell receptor (beta chain). Its specificity is unknown. Amplification targeted TCR beta CDR3 regions from RNA transcripts. First-round RT-PCR with HTBI primers amplified the TCR CDR3 region. One entry per CDR3 protein results from TCRdb running MiXCR on the multiplex PCR reads. The table shows over 500,000 distinct CDR3 sequences, with about 15% occurring only once. These data are taken from a study of T cells in Graves' hyperthyroidism and ophthalmopathy. General study findings and limits: Ophthalmopathy was identified by the model a median 6.5 months ahead of onset. Stable hyperthyroidism and ophthalmopathy were separated using 13 V-J signatures. Blood shared most expanded thyroid clonotypes above 0.001.

Trimming took off 4 bases at V and 1 base at J, with 7 bases between the two ends. CDR1 is GTSNPN, CDR2 SVGIG, per germline (reference sequence). The CDR3 length is 12 residues. Fresh peripheral blood, 10 ml, was the source of the PBMCs. This chain connects TRBV30 to TRBJ1-1, with TRBD1 as a possible D gene (5 bases). The sample taken for sequencing was blood. This TCR was recovered from a woman between 18 and 29 years old with Graves' ophthalmopathy. The CDR3 reads CAWKGQNTEAFF. CDR3 in DNA: TGTGCCTGGAAAGGACAGAACACTGAAGCTTTCTTT.